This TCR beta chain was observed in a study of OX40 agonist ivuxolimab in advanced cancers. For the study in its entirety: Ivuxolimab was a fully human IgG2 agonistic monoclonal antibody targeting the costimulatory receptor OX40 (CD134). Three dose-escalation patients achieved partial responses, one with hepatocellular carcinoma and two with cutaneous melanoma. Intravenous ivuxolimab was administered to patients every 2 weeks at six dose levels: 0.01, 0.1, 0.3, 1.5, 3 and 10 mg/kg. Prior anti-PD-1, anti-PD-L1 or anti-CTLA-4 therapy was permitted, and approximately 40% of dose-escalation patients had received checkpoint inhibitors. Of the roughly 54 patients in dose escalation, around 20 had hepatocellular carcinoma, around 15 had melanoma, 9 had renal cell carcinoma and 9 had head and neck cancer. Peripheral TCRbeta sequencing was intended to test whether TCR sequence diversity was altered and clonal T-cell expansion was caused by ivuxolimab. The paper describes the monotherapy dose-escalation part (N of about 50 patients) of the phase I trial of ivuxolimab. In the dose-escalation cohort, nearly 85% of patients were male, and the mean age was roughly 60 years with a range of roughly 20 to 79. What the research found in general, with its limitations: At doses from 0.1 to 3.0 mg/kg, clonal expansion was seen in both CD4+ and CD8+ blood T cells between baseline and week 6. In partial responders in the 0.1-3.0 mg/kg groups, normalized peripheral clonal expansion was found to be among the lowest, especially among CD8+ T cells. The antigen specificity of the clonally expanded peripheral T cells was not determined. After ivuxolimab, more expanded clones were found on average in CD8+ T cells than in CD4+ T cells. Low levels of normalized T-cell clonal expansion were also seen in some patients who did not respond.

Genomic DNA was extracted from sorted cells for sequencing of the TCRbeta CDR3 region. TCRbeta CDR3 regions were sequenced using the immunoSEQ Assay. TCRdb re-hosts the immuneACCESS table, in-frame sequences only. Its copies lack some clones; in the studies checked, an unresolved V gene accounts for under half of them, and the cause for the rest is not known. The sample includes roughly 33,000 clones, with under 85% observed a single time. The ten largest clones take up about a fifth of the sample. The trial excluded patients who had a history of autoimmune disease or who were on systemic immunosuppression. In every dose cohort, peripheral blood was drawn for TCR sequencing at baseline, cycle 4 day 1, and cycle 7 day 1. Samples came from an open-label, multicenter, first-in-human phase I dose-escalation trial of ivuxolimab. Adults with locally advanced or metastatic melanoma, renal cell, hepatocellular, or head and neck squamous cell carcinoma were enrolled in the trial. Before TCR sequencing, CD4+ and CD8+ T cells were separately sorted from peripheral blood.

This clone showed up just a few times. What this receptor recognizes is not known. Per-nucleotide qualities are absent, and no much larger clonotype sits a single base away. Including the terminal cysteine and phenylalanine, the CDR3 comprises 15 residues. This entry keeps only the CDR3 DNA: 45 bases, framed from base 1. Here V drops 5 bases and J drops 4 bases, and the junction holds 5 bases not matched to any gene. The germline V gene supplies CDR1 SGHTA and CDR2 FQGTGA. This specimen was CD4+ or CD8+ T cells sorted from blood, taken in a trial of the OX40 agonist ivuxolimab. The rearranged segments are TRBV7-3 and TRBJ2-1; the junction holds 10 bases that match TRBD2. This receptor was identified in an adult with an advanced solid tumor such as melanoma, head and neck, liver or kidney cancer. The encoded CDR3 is CASSPRTSGYNEQFF. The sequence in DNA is TGTGCCAGCAGCCCGCGGACTAGCGGTTACAATGAGCAGTTCTTC.